The 31 T cell receptor beta chains reported below all come from one sample, sequenced in a study of blood T cell repertoires in COVID-19. Method: immunoSEQ multiplex PCR; TCRdb's copy keeps in-frame clones and lacks some. The data contain around 110,000 clones, around 80% of them singletons. Sample: peripheral blood. These receptors were obtained from a man aged 65-85 years with active or convalescent COVID-19.

This clone came up once. The V call is TRBV10-2, the J call TRBJ2-7; the match to TRBD2 covers 13 bases. In germline, CDR1 is WSHSY, CDR2 SAAADI. CDR3 length: 15 residues. Trimming took 7 bases from V and 7 from J; bases not matched to a gene: 10. CDR3 residues: CASTTGLAGVREQYF. The CDR3 DNA sequence: TGCGCCAGCACAACCGGACTAGCGGGAGTACGTGAGCAGTACTTC.

The V gene is TRBV18, the J gene TRBJ1-1, with TRBD1 as a possible D gene (5 bases). The CDR3 has 15 residues. The ends were cut back, 1 base at V and 1 base at J, with 10 bases in the middle. Germline loops: CDR1 KGHSH, CDR2 LQKENI. CDR3 amino acids: CASSPQQAENTEAFF. CDR3 nucleotides: TGTGCCAGCTCACCACAACAGGCAGAGAACACTGAAGCTTTCTTT.

The rearrangement joins TRBV18 to TRBJ1-2; 8 bases match TRBD1. Germline lookup yields CDR1 KGHSH and CDR2 LQKENI. CDR3 length: 15 amino acids. Germline trimming cut 3 bases from V and 6 bases from J; bases unmatched to any gene: 9. The DNA of the CDR3 is TGTGCCAGCTCACCGGGGACAGGTTCATGGAATGGCTACACCTTC. This encodes CASSPGTGSWNGYTF. The variable domain in full, completed from reference TRBV18 and TRBJ1-2, reads NAGVMQNPRHLVRRRGQEARLRCSPMKGHSHVYWYRQLPEEGLKFMVYLQKENIIDESGMPKERFSAEFPKEGPSILRIQQVVRGDSAAYFCASSPGTGSWNGYTFGSGTRLTVV.

The CDR3 DNA reads as TGTGCCAGCAGCTTCAGGGACTCTGGAAACACCATATATTTT. Protein: CASSFRDSGNTIYF. The rearrangement joins TRBV7-2 to TRBJ1-3, with D possibly being TRBD1 (5 bases). In germline, CDR1 is SGHTA, CDR2 FQGNSA. The CDR3 sequence is 14 residues long. V was pared by 3 bases and J by 0 bases, with 6 bases between.

This sequence joins TRBV29-1 and TRBJ2-7; perhaps TRBD1 as D (5 bases). There are 10 residues in the CDR3. Germline CDR1 is SQVTM and CDR2 is ANQGSEA. Trimming left V 5 bases short and J 3 bases short, with 5 bases between. The CDR3 loop reads CSVRGYEQYF. CDR3 nucleotides: TGCAGCGTTAGGGGCTACGAGCAGTACTTC.

The CDR3 DNA is TGCGCCAGCAGGAAGAGAGGACAAGGTCTTCACACTGAAGCTTTCTTT. It is translated as CASRKRGQGLHTEAFF. This rearrangement joins TRBV5-1 to TRBJ1-1, with TRBD1 as a possible D gene (5 bases). Germline V gene sequence: CDR1 SGHRS, CDR2 YFSETQ. CDR3 size: 16 residues. The V end lost 5 bases, the J end lost 3 bases, and 20 bases lay between the germline ends.

V gene TRBV7-2 combines with J gene TRBJ2-1, with TRBD2 matching over 12 bases. V was pared by 4 bases and J by 5 bases, with 3 bases of the junction left unmatched. The CDR3 loop spans 15 amino acids. Germline loops: CDR1 SGHTA, CDR2 FQGNSA. The CDR3 region is CASSSSGRANNEQFF. CDR3 bases: TGTGCCAGCAGCTCTAGCGGGAGGGCCAACAATGAGCAGTTCTTC.

CDR3 coding DNA: TGTGCCAGCAGCCAAGGACTAGCGGGGAGCGGGACCCAGTACTTC. Residues: CASSQGLAGSGTQYF. V gene TRBV11-3 combines with J gene TRBJ2-5; 12 bases are a match to TRBD2. Unmatched junction bases numbered 8, after V lost 5 bases and J lost 7 bases. This CDR3 has 15 amino acids. CDR1 is SGHNT, CDR2 YENEEA, per germline.

The chain combines TRBV5-4 with TRBJ2-3, with 10 positions matching TRBD2. The V gene end was trimmed by 6 bases and the J gene end by 1 base; junction bases not matched to a gene: 8. The germline CDR1 and CDR2 sequences are SGHNT and YYREEE (reference sequence). This CDR3 is 16 amino acids long. The DNA of the CDR3 is TGTGCCAGCACCACCAGGGGGACTAGCGGCACAGATACGCAGTATTTT. This sequence encodes CASTTRGTSGTDTQYF.

This clone came up once. CDR3 sequence (DNA): TGTGCCAGTAGTATAGGGACAGGGTCATACAATGAGCAGTTCTTC. Amino acid sequence: CASSIGTGSYNEQFF. V and J are TRBV19 and TRBJ2-1, with 8 bases aligning to TRBD1. This CDR3 has 15 amino acids. The V gene's germline CDR1 is LNHDA and CDR2 SQIVND (reference sequence). Germline trimming cut 1 base from V and 4 bases from J; bases unmatched to any gene: 3.

V usage is TRBV27 and J usage is TRBJ2-6, with D maybe TRBD2 (6 bases). The V gene's germline CDR1 is MNHEY and CDR2 SMNVEV (reference sequence). Trimming removed 2 bases from V and 3 bases from J, with 11 bases in between. The CDR3 covers 16 residues. The CDR3 sequence: CASSLITGVGANVLTF. In DNA form, the CDR3 reads TGTGCCAGCAGTTTAATCACGGGGGTTGGGGCCAACGTCCTGACTTTC. The full variable domain, with the rest looked up from reference TRBV27 and TRBJ2-6, is EAQVTQNPRYLITVTGKKLTVTCSQNMNHEYMSWYRQDPGLGLRQIYYSMNVEVTDKGDVPEGYKVSRKEKRNFPLILESPSPNQTSLYFCASSLITGVGANVLTFGAGSRLTVL.

The chain links TRBV3-1 (or the pseudogene TRBV3-2) to TRBJ2-3, with TRBD1 matching 9 bases. Germline CDR1 is LGHDT and CDR2 is YNNKEL (reference sequence). This CDR3 has 16 amino acids. V lost 2 bases to trimming and J lost 4 bases; unmatched junction nucleotides: 7. The CDR3 DNA reads TGTGCCAGCAGCCAAAAGCCGGGACAGGGTCCAGATACGCAGTATTTT. Translation: CASSQKPGQGPDTQYF.

This clone was found once. The chain has TRBV7-9 and TRBJ2-3; 7 nucleotides align to TRBD1. Germline values: CDR1 SEHNR, CDR2 FQNEAQ (reference sequence). J gave up 0 bases and V 5 bases, and 5 bases lay outside the gene matches. The CDR3 spans 15 residues. CDR3 protein: CASSPGQTSTDTQYF. The CDR3 DNA reads TGTGCCAGCAGCCCGGGACAGACTAGCACAGATACGCAGTATTTT.

This clone has a handful of counts. Other DNA sequences in this sample translate to the same CDR3. This rearrangement joins TRBV11-2 to TRBJ2-4; D uncertain. V was trimmed by 4 bases and J by 0 bases, leaving 7 bases between them. CDR1 is SGHAT and CDR2 is FQNNGV in the germline V gene. The CDR3 has 14 residues. The CDR3 loop is CASSSRLAKNIQYF. The DNA of the CDR3 is TGTGCCAGCAGCTCCCGACTAGCCAAAAACATTCAGTACTTC.

This clone was seen repeatedly, ten times or more. CDR3 DNA: TGTGCCAGCAGCTACCGGGACAGGGCCCGCGAGCAGTACTTC. Its protein is CASSYRDRAREQYF. The V gene is TRBV7-8, the J gene TRBJ2-7; 9 bases line up with TRBD1. V trimming: 4 bases; J trimming: 6 bases; junction bases outside the gene matches: 7. The V gene's germline CDR1 is SGHVS and CDR2 FQNEAQ. The CDR3 is made up of 14 amino acids.

This clone was found once. J is TRBJ2-7 and V is TRBV7-3, with 9 bases lining up with TRBD1. J lost 4 bases, V lost 2 bases, and 12 bases had no gene match. The length of the CDR3 is 17 residues. Germline-derived CDR1 and CDR2 are SGHTA and FQGTGA. The CDR3 loop reads CASSLSPLGQGIYEQYF. The CDR3 DNA follows: TGTGCCAGCAGCTTATCTCCCCTCGGACAGGGGATATACGAGCAGTACTTC.

The gene calls are TRBV11-3 and TRBJ1-1; 9 bases align to TRBD1. The V and J ends lost 5 bases and 5 bases, in that order; junction bases with no gene match: 6. The CDR3 spans 14 residues. CDR1 SGHNT and CDR2 YENEEA come from the germline V gene. CDR3 in DNA: TGTGCCAGCAGCAAAAACAGGGGGCGGACTGAAGCTTTCTTT. As protein: CASSKNRGRTEAFF.

The V and J genes are TRBV28 and TRBJ1-1; no clear D gene. Looked up from germline, CDR1 is MDHEN and CDR2 is SYDVKM. This CDR3 contains 13 residues. The ends were cut back, 4 bases at V and 3 bases at J, with 9 bases in the middle. The CDR3 nucleotides are TGTGCCAGCAGTTCTTTGGCGGACACTGAAGCTTTCTTT. Protein sequence: CASSSLADTEAFF. The whole variable domain, filled in from reference TRBV28 and TRBJ1-1, reads DVKVTQSSRYLVKRTGEKVFLECVQDMDHENMFWYRQDPGLGLRLIYFSYDVKMKEKGDIPEGYSVSREKKERFSLILESASTNQTSMYLCASSSLADTEAFFGQGTRLTVV.

The chain recombines TRBV7-9 with TRBJ2-3; D might be TRBD2 (6 bases). This CDR3 region has 13 residues. Germline CDR1 SEHNR, CDR2 FQNEAQ (reference sequence). V was cut by 8 bases and J by 2 bases, with 11 bases left in between. CDR3 residues: CASRGTNTDTQYF. The CDR3 nucleotides read TGTGCCAGCCGCGGGACCAACACAGATACGCAGTATTTT.

The gene calls are TRBV27 and TRBJ1-6, with TRBD1 matching 8 bases. There are 16 residues in the CDR3. The junction had 10 bases not matched to a gene; V was cut back by 5 bases and J by 7 bases. In germline, CDR1 is MNHEY, CDR2 SMNVEV (reference sequence). This chain's CDR3 is CASSVPGQGGNSPLHF. In DNA form, the CDR3 reads TGTGCCAGCAGTGTACCTGGACAGGGTGGAAATTCACCCCTCCACTTT.

This clone was detected a few times. This rearrangement joins TRBV18 to TRBJ1-4, with D maybe TRBD1 (6 bases). Trimming shortened V by 0 bases and J by 4 bases, and 12 bases separated the two germline ends. The CDR3 consists of 16 residues. The germline CDR1 and CDR2 sequences are KGHSH and LQKENI. CDR3 loop: CASSPPIGRGNEKLFF. CDR3 in DNA: TGTGCCAGCTCACCACCGATCGGCAGGGGTAATGAAAAACTGTTTTTT.

This sequence joins TRBV5-1 and TRBJ1-2, with 7 bases aligning to TRBD1. CDR3 length: 13 residues. The V segment lost 4 bases and the J segment 4 bases; nucleotides outside the gene matches: 4. The V gene's germline CDR1 is SGHRS and CDR2 YFSETQ. The CDR3: CASSMGQPYGYTF. CDR3 in DNA: TGCGCCAGCAGCATGGGACAGCCCTATGGCTACACCTTC.

This chain links TRBV14 with TRBJ2-7; 8 positions agree with TRBD2. CDR1 is SGHDN, CDR2 FVKESK, per germline. V was pared by 4 bases and J by 4 bases, with 9 bases of the junction left unmatched. The CDR3 extends over 15 amino acids. CDR3 sequence reads: CASSLLGGGLYEQYF. The CDR3 nucleotides are TGTGCCAGCAGCCTCCTCGGGGGGGGGCTTTACGAGCAGTACTTC.

This CDR3 reads CATSRDNPGEEKLFF. Written as DNA, the CDR3 is TGTGCCACCAGCAGAGACAACCCCGGAGAGGAAAAACTGTTTTTT. The chain recombines TRBV15 with TRBJ1-4; D call uncertain. Trimming shortened V by 0 bases and J by 8 bases, and 13 bases separated the two germline ends. The CDR3 sequence is 15 residues long. Looked up from germline, CDR1 is LNHNV and CDR2 is YYDKDF (reference sequence).

This clone was recorded many times. This chain joins TRBV7-9 and TRBJ1-6; weak D call: TRBD1 (6 bases). Between the trimmed V and J ends, which lost 2 bases and 8 bases, there was a span of 7 bases. Germline CDR1 is SEHNR and CDR2 is FQNEAQ (reference sequence). The CDR3 runs 13 residues. The CDR3 bases are TGTGCCAGCAGCTTACACAGGGATTCACCCCTCCACTTT. Encoded protein: CASSLHRDSPLHF.

The chain has TRBV6-2 or TRBV6-3 and TRBJ2-3; D ambiguous. The CDR3 totals 14 residues. CDR1 and CDR2 from the germline V gene are MNHEY and SVGEGT. Trimming removed 5 bases at V and 3 bases at J, with 12 bases between. Written as DNA, the CDR3 is TGTGCCAGCAGTGTTAGACAATCGACAGATACGCAGTATTTT. The encoded protein is CASSVRQSTDTQYF.

The count of this clone is one. The chain links TRBV7-2 to TRBJ2-5; 10 positions match TRBD1. The germline V gene encodes CDR1 SGHTA and CDR2 FQGNSA. With 2 bases clipped from V and 1 base from J, the junction kept 7 bases outside the gene matches. The CDR3 spans 17 residues. CDR3 amino acids: CASSLFGTGASQETQYF. CDR3 nucleotides: TGTGCCAGCAGCTTATTTGGGACAGGGGCATCCCAAGAGACCCAGTACTTC.

The V and J genes are TRBV7-9 and TRBJ2-2, with 9 bases that match TRBD2. V trimming: 1 base; J trimming: 3 bases; junction bases outside the gene matches: 9. The germline gives CDR1 SEHNR, CDR2 FQNEAQ (reference sequence). This CDR3 has 18 amino acids. The CDR3 is CASSLESFSGSYTGELFF. In nucleotides, the CDR3 is TGTGCCAGCAGCTTAGAGTCCTTTAGCGGGAGTTACACCGGGGAGCTGTTTTTT.

The chain joins TRBV28 to TRBJ2-7; D is perhaps TRBD1 (5 bases). The V end was cut by 4 bases, the J end by 2 bases, with 12 bases between. From germline, CDR1 is MDHEN and CDR2 SYDVKM. The CDR3 sequence is 14 residues long. In nucleotides, the CDR3 is TGTGCCAGCAGTTCCTCAGGGAACCCCTACGAGCAGTACTTC. This gives the protein CASSSSGNPYEQYF.

The genes are TRBV7-3 and TRBJ1-2; D unresolved. This CDR3 comprises 14 residues. The ends were cut back, 2 bases at V and 6 bases at J, with 13 bases in the middle. Germline V gene lookup returns CDR1 SGHTA and CDR2 FQGTGA. The CDR3 loop reads CASSLGEGSDGYTF. In DNA, the CDR3 is TGTGCCAGCAGCTTAGGCGAGGGCAGTGATGGCTACACCTTC.

This sequence joins TRBV30 and TRBJ2-1, with 12 bases fitting TRBD2. Losses at the gene ends were 4 bases for V and 9 bases for J; bases not matched to a gene: 10. The CDR3 has 15 residues. Looked up from germline, CDR1 is GTSNPN and CDR2 is SVGIG (reference sequence). For the CDR3, the DNA is TGTGCCTGGACCAAGGCTAGCGGGGGGGCGGGTGAGCAGTTCTTC. It codes for CAWTKASGGAGEQFF.